This record concerns one T cell receptor (beta chain) sequence. Its antigen remains unidentified. This CDR3 spans 15 amino acids. Germline loops: CDR1 MNHEY, CDR2 SMNVEV (reference sequence). Losses at the gene ends were 6 bases for V and 1 base for J; bases not matched to a gene: 4. The data originate from a study of T cell responses to AZD1222 COVID-19 vaccine. The study's findings and limits: Spike was spanned by vaccine-associated CD4 TCRs, which were dominant at 160-218 and 743-854. Sampling that yielded the repertoires occurred only after the peak T cell response.

Data came from immunoSEQ multiplex PCR; TCRdb stores just in-frame clones and leaves some out. The table shows over 150,000 clones, with 86% occurring only once. The clonotype comes from an adult in good health. This chain connects TRBV27 to TRBJ1-2; the match to TRBD1 covers 11 bases. The sample was peripheral blood, taken on day 0 of MenACWY control vaccination. CDR3 nucleotides: TGTGCCAGCAGGGACAGGGGGCCGGGTAACTATGGCTACACCTTC. It codes for CASRDRGPGNYGYTF.